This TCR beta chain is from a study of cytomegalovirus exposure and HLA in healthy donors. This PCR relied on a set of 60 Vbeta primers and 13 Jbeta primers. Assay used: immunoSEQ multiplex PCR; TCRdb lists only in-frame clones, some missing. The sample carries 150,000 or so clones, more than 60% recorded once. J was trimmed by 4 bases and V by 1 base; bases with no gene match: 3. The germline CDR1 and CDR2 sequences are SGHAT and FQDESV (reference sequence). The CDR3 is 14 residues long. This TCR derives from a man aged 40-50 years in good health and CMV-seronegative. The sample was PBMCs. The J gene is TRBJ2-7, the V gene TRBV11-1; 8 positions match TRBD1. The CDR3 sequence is CASSLVGQAYEQYF. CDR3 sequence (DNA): TGTGCCAGCAGCTTAGTGGGACAGGCTTACGAGCAGTACTTC.